This T cell receptor (beta chain) was documented in a study of a mutant IDH1 vaccine in newly diagnosed glioma (dated by TCRdb to about 2021). General notes on the study: Eight vaccinations were administered to patients in weeks 1, 3, 5, 7, 11, 15, 19 and 23, corresponding to visits V03 through V10. Vaccination started 4-6 weeks after radiotherapy alone, or was given together with temozolomide cycles in the groups whose treatment included chemotherapy. The approximately 30 treated patients were about 60% male and around 40% female, with a mean age of around 40 years. Before enrollment, patients had received standard therapy of radiotherapy alone, temozolomide alone, or radiochemotherapy with temozolomide; most received the combination. Peripheral blood samples were drawn at six visits, namely V03 (baseline), V05, V07, V10, V12 and V13. Longitudinal TCRB deep sequencing was done for 25 treated patients, wherever samples were available for exploratory analyses.

Interpreted using the paper, the time point label stands for: week 11, during vaccination. Every vaccine dose consisted of 300 ug of a 20-mer mutant IDH1 peptide in Montanide, administered subcutaneously together with topical imiquimod. Newly diagnosed WHO grade 3 or 4 IDH1-mutant astrocytomas showing loss of nuclear ATRX were present in the donors. The samples were drawn from NOA16, a multicentre, single-arm, open-label phase I trial in Germany that tested a mutant IDH1 peptide vaccine in humans for the first time. Genomic DNA for TCRB sequencing was extracted from EDTA blood using the DNeasy Blood and Tissue Kit. Study-level results and caveats: It was noted by the authors that analyses of patient blood samples could not be reproduced owing to sample limitations. Pseudoprogression appeared unrelated to alterations in the top peripheral T cell clonotypes detected by TCRB sequencing. Immune responses induced by the vaccine were seen in 93.3% of patients across multiple MHC alleles. Selection of PBMC samples for TCRB deep sequencing was based on availability.

Receptor libraries were prepared by the immunoSEQ multiplex PCR assay. Rearranged TCR beta chain sequences were amplified with the hsTCRB Kit following the manufacturer's protocol. An Illumina MiSeq was used to sequence the TCRB libraries. The source study handled its data this way. The kit vendor's proprietary platform handled demultiplexing, trimming and gene mapping. Not all clones reach the TCRdb copy of this immuneACCESS table, which keeps in-frame sequences only. Checked studies attribute under half of the gap to unresolved V genes and leave the rest unexplained. The V and J calls and clone size were taken over from that table, and D and trimming were inferred from the DNA. The table for this sample lists 110,000 or so clones; roughly nine tenths of them were counted only once. Clones ranked in the top ten supply 0.55% to 0.7% of the sample. Counted from cysteine to phenylalanine, this CDR3 has 15 amino acids. The retained sequence is limited to the CDR3, 45 bases, with the frame set at the first base. The germline V gene yields ENHRY for CDR1 and SYGVKD for CDR2. The junction shows trimming of 8 bases on V and 6 bases on J, and the gene matches do not reach 12 bases of it.

With respect to this clone: It lacks a known antigen. No per-base quality is available; no much larger clone lies one base away.

In this chain, TRBV10-3 is recombined with TRBJ2-1, with 8 bases in between that match TRBD2. The specimen was PBMCs, collected from a glioma patient whose treatment included an IDH1 peptide vaccine. This clonotype originated in a woman in her fifties or sixties with glioma. In nucleotides, the sequence is TGTGCCATCGCCATTAGCGGGACCCTTGGCAATGAGCAGTTCTTC. It codes for CAIAISGTLGNEQFF.